Following are 2 T cell receptor beta chains from one sample sequenced in a study of identical twins. TCRdb reprocessed the 5' RACE reads with MiXCR, giving one entry per CDR3 protein. The table shows fewer than 900,000 distinct CDR3 sequences, with 21% occurring only once. These records were also assigned to another study, of T cells expressing NK-cell markers.

Material for sequencing was PBMCs. The receptors stem from a woman between 18 and 29 years old in good health.

This clonotype has more than one count but fewer than ten. The chain has TRBV5-5 and TRBJ1-4; D not certain. V gave up 2 bases and J gave up 3 bases, with 11 bases separating them. This CDR3 has 15 residues. CDR1 is SGHKS and CDR2 is YYEKEE in the germline V gene (reference sequence). CDR3 nucleotide sequence: TGTGCCAGCAGCTTTCGGCACAAAGCTAATGAAAAACTGTTTTTT. Residues: CASSFRHKANEKLFF.

This clonotype was picked up many times. The V and J genes are TRBV6-1 and TRBJ2-6; unclear D gene. Per the germline V gene, CDR1 is MNHNS and CDR2 is SASEGT. This CDR3 has 15 residues. V dropped 6 bases and J dropped 0 bases, with 9 bases sitting between them. This CDR3 reads CASRNTASGANVLTF. The CDR3 coding sequence is TGTGCCAGCAGAAACACGGCCTCTGGGGCCAACGTCCTGACTTTC.